These T cell receptor beta chains were read from a single sample in a study of siplizumab effects on memory and regulatory T cells. Generated by immunoSEQ multiplex PCR, the TCRdb table keeps only in-frame clones and is missing some. The profile shows 120,000 or so clones, about nine tenths of them singletons. Sequencing was done on a sample of CD4+ T cells sorted from blood. All receptors derive from a human donor in good health. Both conserved end residues are part of each CDR3. D genes are given only for firm matches. Only some rows state a clone size, as once, few, many or a class for expanded clones.

clone_size	d_call	v_call	j_call	cdr3_nt	cdr3_aa
.	.	TRBV19	TRBJ2-5	TGTGCCAGTAGTAACAGGTTTAGAGAAGAGACCCAGTACTTC	CASSNRFREETQYF
.	TRBD2	TRBV18	TRBJ2-3	TGTGCCAGCGGGACCCTAGTAGCGGGAAGCACAGATACGCAGTATTTT	CASGTLVAGSTDTQYF
.	.	TRBV10-1	TRBJ2-7	TGCGCCAGAACCTCCTCCGAGCAGTACTTC	CARTSSEQYF
.	TRBD1	TRBV5-5	TRBJ2-5	TGTGCCAGCAGTTCCCCAAACAGGGGTACCGAGACCCAGTACTTC	CASSSPNRGTETQYF
once	TRBD1	TRBV5-1	TRBJ1-1	TGCGCCAGCAGCTTGAACGGGGACAGCCTGGGAGCTTTCTTT	CASSLNGDSLGAFF
once	TRBD1	TRBV6-1	TRBJ1-2	TGTGCCAGCAGTGGGGGATGGACAGGGGACGGCTACACCTTC	CASSGGWTGDGYTF
.	.	TRBV13	TRBJ2-1	TGTGCCAGCAGCTTAGGACGGACCAGCTCCTACAATGAGCAGTTCTTC	CASSLGRTSSYNEQFF
.	.	TRBV6-5	TRBJ1-1	TGTGCCAGCAGTAGGAATACGAACACTGAAGCTTTCTTT	CASSRNTNTEAFF
.	.	TRBV27	TRBJ2-7	TGTGCCAGCAGTTTCGCCGACAGCCTTTACGAGCAGTACTTC	CASSFADSLYEQYF
.	TRBD1	TRBV6-6	TRBJ1-2	TGTGCCAGCAGTACCAGACAGGGGGATTATGGCTACACCTTC	CASSTRQGDYGYTF
.	TRBD1	TRBV5-4	TRBJ1-1	TGTGCCAGCAGCCAACGACAGGGAAGTATGAACACTGAAGCTTTCTTT	CASSQRQGSMNTEAFF
.	TRBD2	TRBV19	TRBJ2-5	TGTGCCAGTAGTATAGGGTTCGTAGCGGGAGGCGGGGAGACCCAGTACTTC	CASSIGFVAGGGETQYF
.	.	TRBV11-1	TRBJ2-7	TGTGCCAGCAGCTTAGCAATTCAGGGGGAGGCCTACGAGCAGTACTTC	CASSLAIQGEAYEQYF
.	.	TRBV18	TRBJ2-7	TGTGCCAGCTCACCAAGGGGAATTTCCTACGAGCAGTACTTC	CASSPRGISYEQYF
.	.	TRBV5-1	TRBJ1-1	TGCGCCAGCAGCTTCGGGGGTTCGAACACTGAAGCTTTCTTT	CASSFGGSNTEAFF
.	.	TRBV5-1	TRBJ1-6	TGCGCCAGCAGCTCCCTCGTGGTAGGTCAGGGTACTTCACCCCTCCACTTT	CASSSLVVGQGTSPLHF
.	TRBD2	TRBV5-1	TRBJ2-7	TGCGCCAGCAGCCAGGGACTAGCGGGAGTTTACTACGAGCAGTACTTC	CASSQGLAGVYYEQYF
.	TRBD1	TRBV11-2	TRBJ2-5	TGTGCCAGCAGACCCATCCGGGACAGGGGTCGCCAAGAGACCCAGTACTTC	CASRPIRDRGRQETQYF
.	.	TRBV6-5	TRBJ1-2	TGTGCCAGCAGTTACTCGAGGGGCAGGGAGGCCTATGGCTACACCTTC	CASSYSRGREAYGYTF
.	.	TRBV10-3	TRBJ1-1	TGTGCCATGGTCCGGGACACGAACACTGAAGCTTTCTTT	CAMVRDTNTEAFF
.	.	TRBV4-1	TRBJ2-1	TGCGCCAGCAGCCAAGGCCAGGGCTGGTTCTTC	CASSQGQGWFF
.	.	TRBV18	TRBJ1-1	TGTGCCAGCTCTGACGGCAGGGGCACTGAAGCTTTCTTT	CASSDGRGTEAFF
.	TRBD1	TRBV5-1	TRBJ1-1	TGCGCCAGCAGCCTGACAGGGTCGGCTGAAGCTTTCTTT	CASSLTGSAEAFF
.	.	TRBV28	TRBJ1-5	TGTGCCAGCAGCCTAAATCAGCCCCAGCATTTT	CASSLNQPQHF
.	.	TRBV11-2	TRBJ1-1	TGTGCCAGCAGCCTACGGTTGAGCACTGAAGCTTTCTTT	CASSLRLSTEAFF
.	.	TRBV9	TRBJ1-1	TGTGCCAGCAACAGGCTGGGGGGCATGAACACTGAAGCTTTCTTT	CASNRLGGMNTEAFF
.	.	TRBV6-5	TRBJ2-7	TGTGCCAGCAGTTACTCACCCGGGACGCCATACGAGCAGTACTTC	CASSYSPGTPYEQYF
.	.	TRBV7-9	TRBJ2-7	TGTGCCAGCAGCCCAAAGGGCCCCTACGAGCAGTACTTC	CASSPKGPYEQYF
few	.	TRBV11-2	TRBJ2-7	TGTGCCAGCAACCCAACTGGACCCTACGAGCAGTACTTC	CASNPTGPYEQYF
.	.	TRBV2	TRBJ2-7	TGTGCCAGCAACCGGGACGGCCTCTACGAGCAGTACTTC	CASNRDGLYEQYF
.	.	TRBV5-4	TRBJ1-4	TGTGCCAGCAGCTTGGCCCCAGGGGAAGATGAAAAACTGTTTTTT	CASSLAPGEDEKLFF
few	TRBD1	TRBV29-1	TRBJ1-2	TGCAGCGTCTCCAGACAGGGAGGCTATGGCTACACCTTC	CSVSRQGGYGYTF
.	.	TRBV11-3	TRBJ1-2	TGTGCCAGCAGCCACCCCGGGGACTATGGCTACACCTTC	CASSHPGDYGYTF
.	.	TRBV18	TRBJ2-3	TGTGCCAGCTCGGCGGAAGATACGCAGTATTTT	CASSAEDTQYF
.	.	TRBV5-1	TRBJ1-2	TGCGCCAGCAGCCCAAGGACACCTACTAACTATGGCTACACCTTC	CASSPRTPTNYGYTF
few	.	TRBV2	TRBJ2-5	TGTGCCAGCAGTGAAGAGTTGCGCCCGGGCAAGACCCAGTACTTC	CASSEELRPGKTQYF
once	.	TRBV9	TRBJ1-4	TGTGCCAGCAGCGGCGGGGCGGGACTGTTTTTT	CASSGGAGLFF
.	TRBD1	TRBV2	TRBJ1-5	TGTGCCAGCACAGTACAGGGGTTAGGCAATCAGCCCCAGCATTTT	CASTVQGLGNQPQHF
.	TRBD1	TRBV2	TRBJ1-1	TGTGCCAGCAACTCTATACAGGGGAGGACTGAAGCTTTCTTT	CASNSIQGRTEAFF
once	.	TRBV6-1	TRBJ2-7	TGTGCCAGCAGTCGGGACGGCTCCTACGAGCAGTACTTC	CASSRDGSYEQYF
.	.	TRBV19	TRBJ2-3	TGTGCCAGTAGTATTTCGGTGGGGACCGCCCACGATACGCAGTATTTT	CASSISVGTAHDTQYF
.	.	TRBV11-2	TRBJ2-7	TGTGCCAGCAGCCCTTCAGGGGTTTCGTCCTACGAGCAGTACTTC	CASSPSGVSSYEQYF
.	.	TRBV5-1	TRBJ1-2	TGCGCCAGCAGCTTGCGGTCAGGGAACTATGGCTACACCTTC	CASSLRSGNYGYTF
.	.	TRBV9	TRBJ1-1	TGTGCCAGCAGCGTAGTGTCGGGGAACACTGAAGCTTTCTTT	CASSVVSGNTEAFF
.	.	TRBV7-6	TRBJ2-1	TGTGCCAGCAGCTTAATCCTCTCCCCATACAATGAGCAGTTCTTC	CASSLILSPYNEQFF
.	.	TRBV6-1	TRBJ2-1	TGTGCCAGCAGTGAAGGTTACGATTATAGTGAGCAGTTCTTC	CASSEGYDYSEQFF